The 11 T cell receptor beta chains in this list originate from one sample, sequenced in a study of T cells in Graves' hyperthyroidism and ophthalmopathy. The investigators amplified TCR beta CDR3 regions from RNA transcripts. TCR CDR3 regions were first amplified by RT-PCR with HTBI primers. TCRdb fed the multiplex PCR reads into MiXCR, producing one record per CDR3 protein. Of about 270,000 distinct CDR3 sequences in the sample, approximately 26% were seen once. Specimen: blood. The source of these receptors is a man aged 35 to 55 with Graves' hyperthyroidism that later progressed to Graves' ophthalmopathy.

The rearrangement joins TRBV6-5 to TRBJ1-2; tentative D call: TRBD1 (6 bases). The CDR3 sequence is 13 residues long. Trimming removed 2 bases at V and 7 bases at J, with 11 bases between. Germline CDR1 reads MNHEY; CDR2 reads SVGAGI. CDR3 loop: CASSYDRDTGYTF. For the CDR3, the DNA is TGTGCCAGCAGTTACGACCGGGACACTGGCTACACCTTC.

This clonotype was counted at least ten times. The chain combines TRBV6-6 with TRBJ1-5; TRBD1 agrees at 7 bases. Germline V gene sequence: CDR1 MNHNY, CDR2 SVGAGI (reference sequence). This CDR3 is 19 amino acids long. Trimming removed 6 bases from V and 4 bases from J; junction bases left unmatched: 21. CDR3 nucleotide sequence: TGTGCCAGCAGCCCCTTAGGGTCGGGCAGGGGGGGGAAAAATCAGCCCCAGCATTTT. Translation: CASSPLGSGRGGKNQPQHF.

The chain uses TRBV6-1 and TRBJ2-5; 9 bases agree with TRBD1. This CDR3 has 15 amino acids. The junction had 7 bases not matched to a gene; V was cut back by 3 bases and J by 5 bases. Germline V gene lookup returns CDR1 MNHNS and CDR2 SASEGT. The CDR3 nucleotides read TGTGCCAGCAGTGACCCGGGACAGGGCATCGAGACCCAGTACTTC. Translating gives CASSDPGQGIETQYF.

CDR3 residues: CASSIRDGGAFF. DNA of the CDR3: TGTGCCAGTAGTATAAGGGACGGAGGGGCTTTCTTT. The gene calls are TRBV19 and TRBJ1-1, with a tentative D call TRBD1 (5 bases). The ends were cut back, 2 bases at V and 11 bases at J, with 12 bases in the middle. Germline loops: CDR1 LNHDA, CDR2 SQIVND (reference sequence). The CDR3 has 12 residues.

The sample holds one count of this clonotype. This chain links TRBV2 with TRBJ1-1; 12 nucleotides match TRBD1. Germline V gene sequence: CDR1 SNHLY, CDR2 FYNNEI. This CDR3 spans 15 amino acids. The trim removed 7 bases at V and 5 bases at J, leaving 8 bases unmatched. The CDR3 protein is CASKVGTGGRTEAFF. CDR3 coding DNA: TGTGCCAGCAAGGTCGGGACAGGGGGCCGAACTGAAGCTTTCTTT. The variable domain in full, with the rest retrieved from reference TRBV2 and TRBJ1-1, is EPEVTQTPSHQVTQMGQEVILRCVPISNHLYFYWYRQILGQKVEFLVSFYNNEISEKSEIFDDQFSVERPDGSNFTLKIRSTKLEDSAMYFCASKVGTGGRTEAFFGQGTRLTVV.

This clonotype was seen many times. CDR3 nucleotide sequence: TGTGCCAGCAGTGACAGGGACTCTGGAAACACCATATATTTT. Protein sequence: CASSDRDSGNTIYF. The chain links TRBV6-1 to TRBJ1-3, with TRBD1 as a possible D gene (5 bases). This CDR3 is 14 amino acids long. V was clipped by 3 bases and J by 0 bases, with 6 bases between them. Germline V gives CDR1 MNHNS, CDR2 SASEGT.

The table lists this clonotype with a few counts. J is TRBJ1-1 and V is TRBV28; D ambiguous. CDR1 and CDR2 (germline): MDHEN, SYDVKM. The V end was cut by 6 bases, the J end by 4 bases, with 9 bases between. CDR3 length: 12 residues. The CDR3 sequence is CASRKGGTEAFF. The CDR3, as DNA: TGTGCCAGCAGGAAGGGCGGCACTGAAGCTTTCTTT.

CDR3 residues: CASSLGQGGTVTEAFF. CDR3 sequence (DNA): TGTGCCAGCAGTCTGGGACAGGGGGGAACGGTCACTGAAGCTTTCTTT. The chain links TRBV6-1 to TRBJ1-1, with TRBD1 identical over 11 bases. The trim removed 5 bases at V and 4 bases at J, leaving 9 bases unmatched. This CDR3 region has 16 residues. In germline, CDR1 is MNHNS, CDR2 SASEGT.

This clonotype was counted ten times or more. The chain has TRBV5-1 and TRBJ1-2; D perhaps matches TRBD1 (6 bases). The CDR3 is made up of 13 amino acids. The V and J ends lost 1 base and 3 bases respectively, with 7 bases between them. Germline loops: CDR1 SGHRS, CDR2 YFSETQ. The CDR3 region has the DNA TGCGCCAGCAGCTTGAGGACAGACTATGGCTACACCTTC. Amino acids: CASSLRTDYGYTF.

This clonotype was recorded many times. V and J are TRBV30 and TRBJ2-7; D could derive from TRBD1 or TRBD2 (5 bases each). This CDR3 region has 11 residues. V was trimmed by 5 bases and J by 3 bases, leaving 8 bases between them. The V gene's germline CDR1 is GTSNPN and CDR2 SVGIG (reference sequence). CDR3 region: CAWGDHYEQYF. CDR3 nucleotide sequence: TGTGCCTGGGGGGACCACTACGAGCAGTACTTC.

The table lists this clonotype with many counts. The chain combines TRBV11-1 with TRBJ2-2, with 13 bases aligning to TRBD2. Germline-derived CDR1 and CDR2 are SGHAT and FQDESV (reference sequence). V was clipped by 5 bases and J by 9 bases; unmatched bases: 18. This CDR3 is built from 19 residues. CDR3 nucleotide sequence: TGTGCCAGCAGCCCCAGACCGACTAGCGGGAGGATTCAGCCGAGGGAGCTGTTTTTT. Protein sequence: CASSPRPTSGRIQPRELFF.